Listed below are T cell receptor beta chains from one sample, sequenced in a study of blood T cell repertoires in COVID-19. Libraries were prepared by immunoSEQ multiplex PCR; TCRdb keeps only in-frame clonotypes and omits some of them. Among under 45,000 clones listed, around four fifths were seen once. Sequenced: peripheral blood. All receptors come from a human donor in a cohort sampled during active COVID-19. Both conserved end residues are part of each CDR3. The D gene is left open where the match is weak. Rows give clone size only sometimes, using once, few, many, or a class for an expanded clone.

TRBJ2-1 medium-sized TRBV7-9 . CASRLSSYNEQFF TGTGCCAGCAGACTTAGCTCCTACAATGAGCAGTTCTTC
TRBJ2-5 . TRBV7-9 TRBD2 CASSPVERGETQYF TGTGCCAGCAGCCCCGTGGAGCGGGGTGAGACCCAGTACTTC
TRBJ2-5 . TRBV6-2/TRBV6-3 . CASSLLSQETQYF TGTGCCAGCAGTTTATTGAGCCAAGAGACCCAGTACTTC
TRBJ2-3 few TRBV19 . CASEGGTRTDTQYF TGTGCCAGTGAGGGGGGGACAAGGACAGATACGCAGTATTTT
TRBJ2-7 . TRBV12-2 . CASRWVSGTGGSEQYF TGTGCAAGTCGTTGGGTTTCCGGGACAGGGGGGAGTGAGCAGTACTTC
TRBJ2-3 once TRBV5-1 . CASSLQYRKEDTQYF TGCGCCAGCAGCTTGCAGTACAGAAAAGAAGATACGCAGTATTTT
TRBJ2-5 few TRBV7-9 . CASSYREKREETQYF TGTGCCAGCAGCTATCGGGAAAAGAGAGAAGAGACCCAGTACTTC
TRBJ1-2 . TRBV6-6 TRBD1 CASSSLPPGQGGGYTF TGTGCCAGCAGTTCCCTCCCCCCGGGACAGGGGGGAGGCTACACCTTC
TRBJ2-3 . TRBV27 . CATSGSATDTQYF TGTGCCACCTCCGGGTCTGCCACAGATACGCAGTATTTT
TRBJ1-6 . TRBV19 . CAASSKRNSPLHF TGTGCCGCCAGTAGTAAGCGGAATTCACCCCTCCACTTT
TRBJ2-1 . TRBV9 TRBD1 CASSVAPGTGDNEQFF TGTGCCAGCAGCGTAGCCCCTGGGACAGGGGACAATGAGCAGTTCTTC
TRBJ1-4 . TRBV5-1 . CASSLGGSQYEKLFF TGCGCCAGCAGCTTGGGAGGCAGCCAGTATGAAAAACTGTTTTTT
TRBJ2-2 . TRBV4-2 TRBD2 CASRRSGGNTGELFF TGTGCCAGCAGACGCAGCGGGGGGAACACCGGGGAGCTGTTTTTT
TRBJ2-7 once TRBV28 . CASRGLAGPFVTYEQYF TGTGCCAGCAGAGGATTGGCAGGGCCCTTTGTCACCTACGAGCAGTACTTC
TRBJ1-5 . TRBV30 . CAWSSEGFQPQHF TGTGCCTGGAGCTCGGAGGGGTTTCAGCCCCAGCATTTT
TRBJ1-5 . TRBV7-2 TRBD1 CASSRGQVGPQHF TGTGCCAGCAGCAGGGGACAGGTGGGGCCCCAGCATTTT
TRBJ1-4 once TRBV5-1 TRBD1 CASSFQGQGNEKLFF TGCGCCAGCAGCTTTCAGGGACAGGGTAATGAAAAACTGTTTTTT
TRBJ1-1 . TRBV6-4 . CASSAQVNTEAFF TGTGCCAGCAGTGCACAGGTGAACACTGAAGCTTTCTTT
TRBJ2-2 . TRBV3-1/TRBV3-2 . CASSQDSRGTGELFF TGTGCCAGCAGCCAGGACAGCCGGGGCACCGGGGAGCTGTTTTTT
TRBJ1-6 . TRBV6-5 TRBD1 CASRQRDRDNSPLHF TGTGCCAGCAGACAACGGGACAGGGATAATTCACCCCTCCACTTT
TRBJ1-2 . TRBV3-1/TRBV3-2 . CASSQNGGIGGYTF TGTGCCAGCAGCCAAAACGGGGGGATCGGAGGCTACACCTTC
TRBJ2-1 . TRBV19 TRBD2 CASSITSTGLVIDEQFF TGTGCCAGTAGTATAACGTCTACAGGACTAGTAATCGATGAGCAGTTCTTC
TRBJ1-5 few TRBV3-1/TRBV3-2 TRBD1 CASSQTGSSNQPQHF TGTGCCAGCAGCCAGACAGGGTCTAGCAATCAGCCCCAGCATTTT
TRBJ2-4 . TRBV30 TRBD1 CAWSVTGSKNIQYF TGTGCCTGGAGTGTGACAGGGTCCAAAAACATTCAGTACTTC
TRBJ1-2 . TRBV30 . CAWSVQGFYGYTF TGTGCCTGGAGTGTACAGGGCTTCTATGGCTACACCTTC
TRBJ2-3 few TRBV11-2 TRBD1 CASSLDSGQGTDTQYF TGTGCCAGCAGCTTAGATTCCGGACAGGGGACAGATACGCAGTATTTT
TRBJ2-6 . TRBV30 . CAWGVGASGANVLTF TGTGCCTGGGGGGTGGGAGCCTCTGGGGCCAACGTCCTGACTTTC
TRBJ1-5 . TRBV7-8 TRBD1 CASSSISGTGINQPQHF TGTGCCAGCAGCTCTATATCGGGGACAGGCATAAATCAGCCCCAGCATTTT
TRBJ2-5 . TRBV3-1/TRBV3-2 . CASSQHGEETQYF TGTGCCAGCAGCCAACACGGAGAAGAGACCCAGTACTTC
TRBJ1-2 . TRBV5-1 TRBD1 CASSDVQGAYGYTF TGCGCCAGCAGCGACGTACAGGGGGCCTATGGCTACACCTTC
TRBJ2-7 . TRBV10-3 TRBD2 CAISESWTSGVGEQYF TGTGCCATCAGTGAGTCATGGACTAGCGGGGTGGGCGAGCAGTACTTC
TRBJ1-3 . TRBV27 . CASRAYSGNTIYF TGTGCCAGCAGAGCCTACTCTGGAAACACCATATATTTT
TRBJ1-4 . TRBV3-1/TRBV3-2 . CASSLGTAGEKLFF TGTGCCAGCAGCCTCGGCACCGCGGGTGAAAAACTGTTTTTT
TRBJ2-1 . TRBV4-2 TRBD2 CASSQRGTSGGAYEQFF TGTGCCAGCAGCCAAAGGGGCACTAGCGGGGGGGCGTATGAGCAGTTCTTC
TRBJ1-1 . TRBV2 . CASSRQNTEAFF TGTGCCAGCAGTCGACAGAACACTGAAGCTTTCTTT